Each of the 9 T cell receptor beta chains below was sequenced from the same sample in a study of PD-1 blockade in classical Hodgkin lymphoma (dated by TCRdb to 2018 to 2020). The library was prepared using the immunoSEQ multiplex PCR assay. This immuneACCESS table, as held by TCRdb, lists in-frame sequences with V and J called but not all clones. Of the missing ones, under half trace to an unresolved V gene in checked studies; the others have no known cause. Counted in this sample were 23,000 or so clones; roughly four fifths of them appeared once. 22% of the sample belongs to the ten largest clones. According to the study, the label for this sample's time point signals: cycle 4 day 1 (C4D1), after 6 weeks of nivolumab. Every trial patient had relapsed after autologous stem cell transplantation, and cohorts A, B and C differed in prior brentuximab vedotin exposure. Sequences were derived from peripheral blood mononuclear cells (PBMCs), sampled before the fourth cycle of nivolumab. The receptors stem from a human donor with classical Hodgkin lymphoma.

The chain is built from TRBV28 and TRBJ1-1; TRBD1 is a possible D gene (6 bases). The germline V gene encodes CDR1 MDHEN and CDR2 SYDVKM. V gave up 4 bases and J gave up 6 bases, with 18 bases separating them. The CDR3 consists of 15 residues. The CDR3 nucleotides read TGTGCCAGCAGTTCAGGAAACAGGGTACGATCTGAAGCTTTCTTT. Translating gives CASSSGNRVRSEAFF.

This clone was picked up one time. V is TRBV4-1 and J is TRBJ2-1, with TRBD2 matching over 11 bases. Germline trimming cut 2 bases from V and 7 bases from J; bases unmatched to any gene: 13. The CDR3 is 18 amino acids. Germline lookup yields CDR1 MGHRA and CDR2 YSYEKL. In DNA form, the CDR3 reads TGCGCCAGCAGCCAACCACGCTTAGCGGGGGGGCTGCGAAATGAGCAGTTCTTC. It is translated as CASSQPRLAGGLRNEQFF.

The chain uses TRBV19 and TRBJ1-6, with a tentative D call TRBD1 (6 bases). V gave up 3 bases and J gave up 5 bases, with 17 bases separating them. There are 17 residues in the CDR3. From germline, CDR1 is LNHDA and CDR2 SQIVND (reference sequence). The CDR3 coding sequence is TGTGCCAGTAGTATTTCAAATCAGGGGAGAGATAATTCACCCCTCCACTTT. Amino acids: CASSISNQGRDNSPLHF.

The J gene is TRBJ1-3, the V gene TRBV6-1, with unresolved D. This CDR3 contains 17 residues. V dropped 1 base and J dropped 0 bases, with 13 bases sitting between them. Germline CDR1 and CDR2: MNHNS and SASEGT. The CDR3 region has the DNA TGTGCCAGCAGTGAAGGATTGGGATTGATCTCTGGAAACACCATATATTTT. Its protein is CASSEGLGLISGNTIYF.

V gene TRBV30 combines with J gene TRBJ2-7, with 10 bases identical to TRBD2. Unmatched junction bases numbered 4, after V lost 0 bases and J lost 5 bases. The germline gives CDR1 GTSNPN, CDR2 SVGIG (reference sequence). The CDR3 contains 14 residues. The CDR3 is CAWSVTSGTDEQYF. CDR3 coding DNA: TGTGCCTGGAGTGTAACTAGCGGGACGGACGAGCAGTACTTC.

The chain couples TRBV14 to TRBJ2-3; 10 bases line up with TRBD2. The CDR3 totals 13 residues. The trim removed 6 bases at V and 6 bases at J, leaving 3 bases unmatched. From germline, CDR1 is SGHDN and CDR2 FVKESK. The CDR3 sequence is CASSTSGVDTQYF. The DNA of the CDR3 is TGTGCCAGCAGTACTAGCGGGGTGGATACGCAGTATTTT.

This chain connects TRBV28 to TRBJ2-7; TRBD2 aligns across 11 bases. From germline, CDR1 is MDHEN and CDR2 SYDVKM. The CDR3 runs 16 residues. The V segment lost 4 bases and the J segment 5 bases; nucleotides outside the gene matches: 10. The CDR3 nucleotides are TGTGCCAGCAGTTATCGCGGGACTAGCGGTGAGGACGAGCAGTACTTC. It specifies CASSYRGTSGEDEQYF.

This chain uses TRBV7-9 with TRBJ2-7, with D tentatively TRBD2 (5 bases). CDR1 is SEHNR, CDR2 FQNEAQ, per germline (reference sequence). CDR3 length equals 13 residues. Trimming took 6 bases from V and 3 from J, leaving 12 bases between them. CDR3 nucleotide sequence: TGTGCCAGCAGAGCTGACCGGGGCTACGAGCAGTACTTC. It yields the protein CASRADRGYEQYF.

This chain links TRBV2 with TRBJ1-1; D unresolved. With 7 bases removed from V and 5 bases from J, the gap between germline ends came to 11 bases. CDR1 and CDR2 from the germline V gene are SNHLY and FYNNEI. The CDR3 loop spans 12 amino acids. Written as DNA, the CDR3 is TGTGCCAGCAAGATAAGGCGTACTGAAGCTTTCTTT. This translates into CASKIRRTEAFF.